The rows below give T cell receptor beta chains drawn from one sample of a study of cytomegalovirus exposure and HLA in healthy donors. The data were produced by immunoSEQ multiplex PCR, yet TCRdb's version contains in-frame clones alone and is incomplete. The sample lists roughly 98,000 clones, about two thirds occurring once. The sequencing input was PBMCs. The receptors derive from a woman aged 25 to 39 in good health and CMV-seropositive. The CDR3 runs from the conserved cysteine through the conserved F or W. D genes are given only for firm matches. Clone size is stated in some rows and not others, as once, few, many or a class when expanded.

d_call: NA
clone_size: NA
j_call: TRBJ2-7
v_call: TRBV21-1
cdr3_nt: TGTGCCAGCAGGGCCATGTTGACAGGGGACGAGCAGTACTTC
cdr3_aa: CASRAMLTGDEQYF

d_call: NA
clone_size: many
j_call: TRBJ1-3
v_call: TRBV7-2
cdr3_nt: TGTGCCAGCAGCTTACAGGCTCAAGGCAACACCATATATTTT
cdr3_aa: CASSLQAQGNTIYF

d_call: TRBD2
clone_size: NA
j_call: TRBJ2-1
v_call: TRBV7-9
cdr3_nt: TGTGCCAGCAGCCAAAGCGGGGGGGGTTACAATGAGCAGTTCTTC
cdr3_aa: CASSQSGGGYNEQFF

d_call: NA
clone_size: NA
j_call: TRBJ1-1
v_call: TRBV5-4
cdr3_nt: TGTGCCAGCAGCCCAATTGGAGGCCAACGACTGGCTTTCTTT
cdr3_aa: CASSPIGGQRLAFF

d_call: NA
clone_size: once
j_call: TRBJ1-6
v_call: TRBV5-1
cdr3_nt: TGCGCCAGCAGCTTGTTTATAAAGAGCAATTCACCCCTCCACTTT
cdr3_aa: CASSLFIKSNSPLHF

d_call: NA
clone_size: NA
j_call: TRBJ1-3
v_call: TRBV6-1
cdr3_nt: TGTGCCAGCAGTGAAGCGCAGGGTAACTCTGGAAACACCATATATTTT
cdr3_aa: CASSEAQGNSGNTIYF

d_call: NA
clone_size: NA
j_call: TRBJ2-3
v_call: TRBV27
cdr3_nt: TGTGCCAGCAGTTTAATTGGGGGGTTCACAGATACGCAGTATTTT
cdr3_aa: CASSLIGGFTDTQYF

d_call: NA
clone_size: NA
j_call: TRBJ2-3
v_call: TRBV5-8
cdr3_nt: TGTGCCAGCAGCTTGGCACGGGAACAGCCCCAGTATTTT
cdr3_aa: CASSLAREQPQYF

d_call: TRBD1
clone_size: NA
j_call: TRBJ2-3
v_call: TRBV5-1
cdr3_nt: TGCGCCAGCAGTTATTACCCTGGGGGACAGGGGAGCACAGATACGCAGTATTTT
cdr3_aa: CASSYYPGGQGSTDTQYF

d_call: TRBD1
clone_size: NA
j_call: TRBJ1-1
v_call: TRBV6-6
cdr3_nt: TGTGCCAGCAGAGTGGGACAGATGTCAGAAGCTTTCTTT
cdr3_aa: CASRVGQMSEAFF

d_call: TRBD1
clone_size: NA
j_call: TRBJ1-4
v_call: TRBV2
cdr3_nt: TGTGCCAGCAGTGAAGGCCCAGGGGGCTCGGAAAAACTGTTTTTT
cdr3_aa: CASSEGPGGSEKLFF

d_call: TRBD2
clone_size: NA
j_call: TRBJ2-5
v_call: TRBV2
cdr3_nt: TGTGCCAGCAAAACTAGCGGGTTTGTGGGAGTGACCCAGTACTTC
cdr3_aa: CASKTSGFVGVTQYF

d_call: TRBD2
clone_size: NA
j_call: TRBJ2-3
v_call: TRBV2
cdr3_nt: TGTGCCAGCAGTGAGGAGCGGGGTAGCACAGATACGCAGTATTTT
cdr3_aa: CASSEERGSTDTQYF

d_call: NA
clone_size: few
j_call: TRBJ1-1
v_call: TRBV7-6
cdr3_nt: TGTGCCAGCAGCTTAGGGACACCCACTGAAGCTTTCTTT
cdr3_aa: CASSLGTPTEAFF

d_call: NA
clone_size: NA
j_call: TRBJ1-1
v_call: TRBV28
cdr3_nt: TGTGCCAGCACCTCCCATTCCGGGGGAGCCCAAGAAGCTTTCTTT
cdr3_aa: CASTSHSGGAQEAFF

d_call: TRBD1
clone_size: few
j_call: TRBJ2-7
v_call: TRBV11-3
cdr3_nt: TGTGCCAGCAGCTTAGAGGGGACAGGGGTCTACGAGCAGTACTTC
cdr3_aa: CASSLEGTGVYEQYF

d_call: NA
clone_size: NA
j_call: TRBJ2-1
v_call: TRBV7-2
cdr3_nt: TGTGCCAGCAGCTTAGGGGCGAGCTCCTACAATGAGCAGTTCTTC
cdr3_aa: CASSLGASSYNEQFF

d_call: NA
clone_size: NA
j_call: TRBJ2-7
v_call: TRBV4-3
cdr3_nt: TGCGCCAGCAGCCCCAACGGCAGGACAGTTCACTTC
cdr3_aa: CASSPNGRTVHF

d_call: NA
clone_size: NA
j_call: TRBJ2-5
v_call: TRBV5-1
cdr3_nt: TGCGCCAGCAGCTGGGCCTCGGGAGGGGGCATCGGCTTGAAAGAGACCCAGTACTTC
cdr3_aa: CASSWASGGGIGLKETQYF

d_call: NA
clone_size: NA
j_call: TRBJ1-3
v_call: TRBV6-1
cdr3_nt: TGTGCCAGCGCGAGAGGGCTTTCTGGAAACACCATATATTTT
cdr3_aa: CASARGLSGNTIYF